Shown below are 30 T cell receptor beta chains from a single sample sequenced in a study of blood T cell repertoires in COVID-19. Profiling relied on immunoSEQ multiplex PCR, and the TCRdb table lists in-frame clones only, not all of them. The sample records over 200,000 clones, approximately 79% being singletons. Input material: peripheral blood. The origin of the receptors is a human donor in a cohort sampled during active COVID-19.

The chain recombines TRBV28 with TRBJ1-2; a possible D gene is TRBD1 (5 bases). V lost 1 base, J lost 5 bases, and 14 bases lay in between. The germline V gene encodes CDR1 MDHEN and CDR2 SYDVKM. The CDR3 is 15 residues long. This CDR3 is CASSLSWGPNYGYTF. CDR3 DNA sequence: TGTGCCAGCAGTTTATCTTGGGGCCCGAATTATGGCTACACCTTC.

This chain joins TRBV9 and TRBJ1-5; TRBD1 matches at 8 bases. The germline CDR1 and CDR2 sequences are SGDLS and YYNGEE. The CDR3 totals 16 residues. J lost 3 bases, V lost 4 bases, and 9 bases had no gene match. The CDR3 nucleotides are TGTGCCAGCAGCACCGGGCCAGGGGGCTACAATCAGCCCCAGCATTTT. This sequence encodes CASSTGPGGYNQPQHF.

V and J are TRBV21-1 and TRBJ1-4. TRBV21-1 is noted as a pseudogene. The CDR3 is 13 amino acids. The CDR3 spells CASSKRENEKLFF. The CDR3 DNA follows: TGTGCCAGCAGCAAGAGGGAGAATGAAAAACTGTTTTTT.

The chain couples TRBV6-6 to TRBJ1-2; 7 bases agree with TRBD1. The J segment lost 2 bases and the V segment lost 7 bases, leaving 4 bases of the junction unmatched. The CDR3 loop spans 13 amino acids. Per the germline V gene, CDR1 is MNHNY and CDR2 is SVGAGI (reference sequence). CDR3 amino acids: CASTRDSNYGYTF. CDR3 in DNA: TGTGCCAGCACCCGGGACAGCAACTATGGCTACACCTTC.

This chain joins TRBV24-1 and TRBJ2-3, with 7 bases matching TRBD2. V lost 5 bases, J lost 0 bases, and 7 bases stayed unmatched. The CDR3 length is 16 residues. Germline V gives CDR1 KGHDR, CDR2 SFDVKD. The CDR3 DNA reads TGTGCCACCAGTGTGCGGGGGACCTTTAGCACAGATACGCAGTATTTT. Its protein is CATSVRGTFSTDTQYF.

This chain uses TRBV19 with TRBJ2-7, with D unclear. The CDR3 is 15 amino acids. CDR1 and CDR2 from the germline V gene are LNHDA and SQIVND (reference sequence). Trimming stripped 1 base from V and 0 bases from J, with 10 bases between. This chain's CDR3 is CASSIGATSSYEQYF. In DNA, the CDR3 is TGTGCCAGTAGTATAGGGGCGACAAGCTCCTACGAGCAGTACTTC.

This clone was found once. The rearrangement uses TRBV5-4 and TRBJ2-7, with TRBD1 identical over 9 bases. The ends lost 4 bases at V and 4 bases at J; junction bases unmatched: 6. The CDR3 spans 14 residues. Germline loops: CDR1 SGHNT, CDR2 YYREEE (reference sequence). CDR3 in amino acids: CASSRDRVGYEQYF. For the CDR3, the DNA is TGTGCCAGCAGCCGGGACAGGGTTGGGTACGAGCAGTACTTC.

CDR3 coding DNA: TGTGCCAGCAGTTTAAGTATATGCGGGCGTGGAGAGACCCAGTACTTC. It translates to CASSLSICGRGETQYF. This chain links TRBV27 with TRBJ2-5; D is possibly TRBD2 (5 bases). This CDR3 is built from 16 residues. CDR1 and CDR2 (germline): MNHEY, SMNVEV (reference sequence). V gave up 2 bases and J gave up 4 bases, with 17 bases separating them.

J is TRBJ2-7 and V is TRBV18; 12 bases agree with TRBD1. With V trimmed by 4 bases and J by 4 bases, 5 bases remained unmatched. The CDR3 loop spans 15 amino acids. Germline values: CDR1 KGHSH, CDR2 LQKENI. CDR3 residues: CASSLGTGGFYEQYF. The DNA of the CDR3 is TGTGCCAGCTCACTCGGGACAGGGGGCTTTTACGAGCAGTACTTC.

The table lists this clone with a count of one. This chain uses TRBV6-5 with TRBJ2-3, with TRBD2 matching over 9 bases. The CDR3 length is 16 residues. Germline V gene data show CDR1 as MNHEY and CDR2 as SVGAGI. The junction had 8 bases not matched to a gene; V was cut back by 2 bases and J by 5 bases. This CDR3 reads CASSYEAGGPVDTQYF. The CDR3 coding sequence is TGTGCCAGCAGTTACGAGGCGGGAGGGCCGGTAGATACGCAGTATTTT.

The chain uses TRBV27 and TRBJ1-1; D is undetermined. Trimming removed 0 bases at V and 0 bases at J, with 5 bases between. The CDR3 covers 14 residues. Looked up from germline, CDR1 is MNHEY and CDR2 is SMNVEV (reference sequence). The CDR3 DNA follows: TGTGCCAGCAGTTTATCGAACTTGAACACTGAAGCTTTCTTT. This sequence encodes CASSLSNLNTEAFF.

The chain uses TRBV24-1 and TRBJ1-2; 8 bases are a match to TRBD1. V shed 4 bases and J 5 bases; nucleotides not matched to a gene: 5. Per germline, CDR1 KGHDR and CDR2 SFDVKD. This CDR3 is built from 14 residues. The CDR3: CATSETGGVYGYTF. The DNA of the CDR3 is TGTGCCACCAGTGAAACAGGGGGAGTTTATGGCTACACCTTC.

This clone was counted between two and nine times. This rearrangement joins TRBV23-1 to TRBJ2-7, with D possibly matching TRBD2 (5 bases). TRBV23-1 is an ORF for which the function is uncertain. CDR3 size: 15 residues. V was shortened by 6 bases and J by 2 bases, with 17 bases between the two germline ends. DNA for the CDR3: TGCGCCAGCAGCCGGCGTCTAGCACTTACCTACGAGCAGTACTTC. This gives the protein CASSRRLALTYEQYF.

The chain employs TRBV7-9 and TRBJ1-1; maybe TRBD1 (6 bases). Germline V lookup: CDR1 SEHNR, CDR2 FQNEAQ (reference sequence). Trimming left V 1 base short and J 0 bases short, with 15 bases between. The CDR3 has 17 amino acids. The CDR3 DNA follows: TGTGCCAGCAGCTTAGGTCGGTGGGGGCGGATGAACACTGAAGCTTTCTTT. Translating it yields CASSLGRWGRMNTEAFF.

This clone has a handful of counts. The chain recombines TRBV7-3 with TRBJ2-2; D unclear. The CDR3 has 13 amino acids. Trimming removed 5 bases at V and 3 bases at J, with 7 bases between. From germline, CDR1 is SGHTA and CDR2 FQGTGA. The CDR3 DNA follows: TGTGCCAGCAGCCCTTTAGACACCGGGGAGCTGTTTTTT. Residues: CASSPLDTGELFF.

J is TRBJ1-1 and V is TRBV11-2, with D perhaps matching TRBD1 (6 bases). The V gene's germline CDR1 is SGHAT and CDR2 FQNNGV. The CDR3 has 15 residues. V lost 3 bases and J 1 base, leaving 12 bases between the germline ends. CDR3 sequence (DNA): TGTGCCAGCAGCTTGTCGGGACAACAGAACACTGAAGCTTTCTTT. Translating gives CASSLSGQQNTEAFF.

J is TRBJ2-7 and V is TRBV2; TRBD2 agrees at 7 bases. The CDR3 runs 12 residues. The V and J ends lost 6 bases and 4 bases, in that order; junction bases with no gene match: 3. Germline V lookup: CDR1 SNHLY, CDR2 FYNNEI. The chain's CDR3 is CASRPSGYEQYF. DNA of the CDR3: TGTGCCAGCAGGCCTAGCGGATACGAGCAGTACTTC.

The chain joins TRBV5-1 to TRBJ2-7; 16 bases align to TRBD2. V shed 0 bases and J 4 bases; nucleotides not matched to a gene: 1. The CDR3 covers 16 residues. The V gene's germline CDR1 is SGHRS and CDR2 YFSETQ. In DNA form, the CDR3 reads TGCGCCAGCAGCTTGGTGGGACTAGCGGGAGGGTACGAGCAGTACTTC. It specifies CASSLVGLAGGYEQYF.

This clone was found once. The CDR3 is CASSESSGSTYEQYF. CDR3 DNA: TGCGCCAGCAGTGAATCCAGCGGGAGTACCTACGAGCAGTACTTC. The V and J genes are TRBV10-2 and TRBJ2-7; 8 nucleotides agree with TRBD2. Germline V lookup: CDR1 WSHSY, CDR2 SAAADI. V was pared by 3 bases and J by 2 bases, with 6 bases of the junction left unmatched. This CDR3 spans 15 amino acids.

The J gene is TRBJ2-1, the V gene TRBV4-1; maybe TRBD2 (5 bases). Trimming removed 3 bases at V and 10 bases at J, with 10 bases between. The V gene's germline CDR1 is MGHRA and CDR2 YSYEKL. The CDR3 runs to 12 residues. The CDR3 DNA reads as TGCGCCAGCAGCCAGGGAGCGCCGGAGCAGTTCTTC. Amino acid sequence: CASSQGAPEQFF.

The V and J genes are TRBV19 and TRBJ1-2; maybe TRBD1 (5 bases). Germline loops: CDR1 LNHDA, CDR2 SQIVND (reference sequence). Trimming left V 7 bases short and J 2 bases short, with 8 bases between. CDR3 size: 12 residues. The CDR3 sequence is CASNRGNYGYTF. The CDR3 bases are TGTGCCAGTAACCGGGGGAACTATGGCTACACCTTC. Combining the CDR3 with reference TRBV19 and TRBJ1-2 gives the whole variable domain DGGITQSPKYLFRKEGQNVTLSCEQNLNHDAMYWYRQDPGQGLRLIYYSQIVNDFQKGDIAEGYSVSREKKESFPLTVTSAQKNPTAFYLCASNRGNYGYTFGSGTRLTVV.

The rearrangement uses TRBV18 and TRBJ1-2, with 7 bases lining up with TRBD1. The germline V gene has CDR1 KGHSH and CDR2 LQKENI. The CDR3 has 15 residues. The ends lost 0 bases at V and 5 bases at J; junction bases unmatched: 6. Here the CDR3 DNA reads TGTGCCAGCTCACCACCGGGTCAGGGGGAGTATGGCTACACCTTC. Protein product: CASSPPGQGEYGYTF.

The V gene is TRBV7-3, the J gene TRBJ2-1; TRBD2 aligns across 8 bases. This CDR3 contains 14 residues. The J segment lost 10 bases and the V segment lost 4 bases, leaving 9 bases of the junction unmatched. Per germline, CDR1 SGHTA and CDR2 FQGTGA. The CDR3 DNA reads as TGTGCCAGCAGCTCCGGGACTAGTGCGGGCGAGCAGTTCTTC. Residues: CASSSGTSAGEQFF.

The V call is TRBV9, the J call TRBJ1-2; TRBD1 is a possible D gene (5 bases). Germline V gene lookup returns CDR1 SGDLS and CDR2 YYNGEE. Trimming removed 0 bases from V and 7 bases from J, with 10 bases in between. The CDR3 contains 13 residues. CDR3 protein: CASSVVGGVGYTF. The DNA for the CDR3 is TGTGCCAGCAGCGTAGTGGGGGGAGTTGGCTACACCTTC.

The CDR3 bases are TGTGCCAGCAGCTTAGGACAGGGGCCGACTGAAGCTTTCTTT. This translates into CASSLGQGPTEAFF. The V call is TRBV11-3, the J call TRBJ1-1; 8 nucleotides align to TRBD1. This CDR3 comprises 14 residues. Per germline, CDR1 SGHNT and CDR2 YENEEA. With 1 base clipped from V and 5 bases from J, the junction kept 3 bases outside the gene matches.

This chain connects TRBV19 to TRBJ1-2, with TRBD1 identical over 12 bases. The V and J ends lost 7 bases and 8 bases, in that order; junction bases with no gene match: 11. Germline V gene data show CDR1 as LNHDA and CDR2 as SQIVND (reference sequence). The CDR3 runs to 15 residues. The CDR3 bases are TGTGCCAGTACCCGCTCGGGACAGGGGGCACTAGGCTACACCTTC. Translated, it gives CASTRSGQGALGYTF.

Notes on this clone: This CDR3 is also generated by other DNA sequences in the sample. In DNA form, the CDR3 reads TGTGCCAGCAGTTACCTATACGAGCAGTACTTC. Its translation: CASSYLYEQYF. The chain joins TRBV6-5 to TRBJ2-7, with D uncertain. The length of the CDR3 is 11 residues. CDR1 is MNHEY and CDR2 is SVGAGI in the germline V gene. V was shortened by 2 bases and J by 4 bases, with 3 bases between the two germline ends.

This chain joins TRBV7-6 and TRBJ2-7, with 9 nucleotides matching TRBD2. The CDR3 extends over 17 amino acids. Unmatched junction bases numbered 7, after V lost 1 base and J lost 0 bases. The germline CDR1 and CDR2 sequences are SGHVS and FNYEAQ. The CDR3 sequence is CASSLGGGRGSSYEQYF. Written as DNA, the CDR3 is TGTGCCAGCAGCTTAGGTGGCGGGAGGGGGAGCTCCTACGAGCAGTACTTC.

The chain links TRBV28 to TRBJ1-1; D unresolved. Trimming cost V 6 bases and J 6 bases, with 11 bases left between them. Looked up from germline, CDR1 is MDHEN and CDR2 is SYDVKM. This CDR3 has 12 residues. Here the CDR3 reads CASSHGLPEAFF. The CDR3 region has the DNA TGTGCCAGCAGCCACGGGTTACCTGAAGCTTTCTTT.

This chain uses TRBV9 with TRBJ1-1; D perhaps matches TRBD1 (6 bases). V lost 4 bases to trimming and J lost 3 bases, with 22 bases between them. The CDR3 length is 17 residues. Germline V CDR1 and CDR2: SGDLS, YYNGEE. CDR3 in amino acids: CASSPRGYTGTDTEAFF. CDR3 bases: TGTGCCAGCAGCCCGCGGGGGTATACAGGGACCGACACTGAAGCTTTCTTT.